The clone carrying this T cell receptor (beta chain) was seen repeatedly, ten times or more. The CDR3 covers 14 residues. Germline V lookup: CDR1 SGDLS, CDR2 YYNGEE. Deletions cut 0 bases from V and 0 bases from J, with 7 bases between. MiXCR, run by TCRdb on the 5' RACE reads, gives a single entry per CDR3 protein. The table lists about 59,000 distinct CDR3 sequences, around 24% of them singletons, with roughly 4.6% in the top ten. These data are taken from a study of neurological immune-mediated disorders. The time point denotes: technical triplicate 2. V and J are TRBV9 and TRBJ2-7; D is uncertain. This sequence originates from a man aged 60 to 75 with HTLV-1-associated myelopathy (HAM/TSP). Material for sequencing was PBMCs. CDR3 in amino acids: CASSVGPASYEQYF. The CDR3 bases are TGTGCCAGCAGCGTAGGTCCAGCCTCCTACGAGCAGTACTTC.